This T cell receptor beta chain was retrieved from a study of patients and donors after allogeneic stem cell transplantation. V trimming: 4 bases; J trimming: 5 bases; junction bases outside the gene matches: 13. The CDR3 loop spans 17 amino acids. CDR1 and CDR2 (germline): SGHRS, YFSETQ. TCRdb used MiXCR to reprocess the RT-PCR reads, holding one entry per CDR3 protein. The table has about 160,000 distinct CDR3 sequences, 25% to 35% seen once. This receptor was obtained from a human donor who was either an allogeneic HSCT recipient or a stem cell or donor lymphocyte infusion donor (not recorded which). It is not recorded whose cells these are; they may come from a transplant donor. V gene TRBV5-1 combines with J gene TRBJ2-3; 10 bases line up with TRBD2. The sequencing input was blood, either unsorted or a sorted T cell fraction (not recorded which). CDR3 in DNA: TGCGCCAGCAGCCGTTCGAGCTTAGCGGGAGGAGGAGATACGCAGTATTTT. This codes for CASSRSSLAGGGDTQYF.